A single sample gave rise to the 6 T cell receptor beta chains below, sequenced in a study of blood T cell repertoires in COVID-19 (dated by TCRdb to between 2020 and 2021). Library generation was performed with the immunoSEQ multiplex PCR assay. This immuneACCESS table, as held by TCRdb, lists in-frame sequences with V and J called but not all clones. Of the missing ones, under half trace to an unresolved V gene in checked studies; the others have no known cause. The sample data list 300,000 to 450,000 clones, and more than 70% of these were observed just once. About 1.5% of the sample goes to the ten largest clones. What was sequenced was PBMCs or T cells enriched from blood (not recorded which). The receptors shown here come from a man aged 25 to 40 who had recovered from COVID-19.

This sequence joins TRBV30 and TRBJ2-7; 8 bases line up with TRBD1. The length of the CDR3 is 14 residues. Germline CDR1 reads GTSNPN; CDR2 reads SVGIG (reference sequence). With 2 bases clipped from V and 7 bases from J, the junction kept 10 bases outside the gene matches. CDR3 nucleotide sequence: TGTGCCTGGAGTACTGGGCAGGGGGCGGGGGAGCAGTACTTC. Its protein product is CAWSTGQGAGEQYF.

The chain combines TRBV12-3 or TRBV12-4 with TRBJ2-3; perhaps TRBD2 as D (6 bases). The CDR3 has 11 residues. V was pared by 5 bases and J by 10 bases, with 10 bases between. This chain's CDR3 is CASSTSGAQYF. CDR3 sequence (DNA): TGTGCCAGCAGTACATCGGGGGCGCAGTATTTT.

This chain links TRBV5-1 with TRBJ1-4; 11 nucleotides match TRBD1. CDR1 is SGHRS, CDR2 YFSETQ, per germline. The CDR3 has 16 residues. The V gene end was trimmed by 4 bases and the J gene end by 3 bases; junction bases not matched to a gene: 5. The CDR3 region has the DNA TGCGCCAGCAGCCCTGGACAGGGGGCGGCTAATGAAAAACTGTTTTTT. Amino acid sequence: CASSPGQGAANEKLFF.

The V call is TRBV14, the J call TRBJ1-1, with D unresolved. With 0 bases removed from V and 1 base from J, the gap between germline ends came to 9 bases. The CDR3 length is 15 residues. CDR1 is SGHDN, CDR2 FVKESK, per germline. CDR3 region: CASSQERRGNTEAFF. CDR3 nucleotide sequence: TGTGCCAGCAGCCAAGAGAGACGGGGGAACACTGAAGCTTTCTTT.

This clone has a single count. The chain has TRBV4-2 and TRBJ2-3; 10 bases line up with TRBD2. Germline loops: CDR1 LGHNA, CDR2 YNFKEQ. Trimming cost V 0 bases and J 5 bases; bases outside gene matches: 2. CDR3 length: 15 residues. The chain's CDR3 is CASSQDQRGGDTQYF. DNA for the CDR3: TGTGCCAGCAGCCAAGATCAGCGGGGGGGAGATACGCAGTATTTT.

The chain combines TRBV6-2 or TRBV6-3 with TRBJ2-7; D possibly corresponds to TRBD2 (6 bases). Per the germline V gene, CDR1 is MNHEY and CDR2 is SVGEGT. V was trimmed by 4 bases and J by 3 bases, leaving 13 bases between them. The length of the CDR3 is 14 residues. The CDR3 sequence is CASSSGAGYYEQYF. For the CDR3, the DNA is TGTGCCAGCAGTTCAGGCGCGGGGTACTACGAGCAGTACTTC.